What follows are 28 T cell receptor beta chains derived from one specimen sequenced in a study of T cells after yellow fever vaccination. TCRdb recomputed calls from the 5' RACE reads with MiXCR, one row per CDR3 protein. The sample comprises over 250,000 distinct CDR3 sequences, approximately 5.2% of which are singletons, and roughly 3.3% rests with the top ten. The specimen was CD4+ T cells sorted from PBMCs, collected on the day of the yellow fever booster vaccination. These receptors all stem from a man younger than 35 who received the YFV17D yellow fever vaccine.

V and J are TRBV18 and TRBJ2-2, with D perhaps TRBD1 (5 bases). In germline, CDR1 is KGHSH, CDR2 LQKENI. V lost 1 base to trimming and J lost 0 bases, with 6 bases between them. The CDR3 runs to 15 residues. The CDR3 DNA reads TGTGCCAGCTCACCACAGGGGACGAACACCGGGGAGCTGTTTTTT. This sequence encodes CASSPQGTNTGELFF.

This clonotype has a count of ten or more. The chain employs TRBV5-1 and TRBJ2-2; 11 bases align to TRBD1. V lost 4 bases and J lost 4; bases outside the gene matches: 15. Germline lookup yields CDR1 SGHRS and CDR2 YFSETQ. This CDR3 spans 19 amino acids. The CDR3 loop is CASSPNPDRGLGGTGELFF. The CDR3 DNA is TGCGCCAGCAGCCCTAACCCGGACAGGGGGCTAGGCGGCACCGGGGAGCTGTTTTTT.

This clonotype was seen many times. The rearrangement links TRBV28 to TRBJ1-5; D call uncertain. The CDR3 covers 13 residues. Trimming took 3 bases from V and 5 from J, leaving 8 bases between them. Germline assignment: CDR1 MDHEN and CDR2 SYDVKM. Here the CDR3 reads CASSFGRDQPQHF. DNA for the CDR3: TGTGCCAGCAGTTTCGGCCGCGATCAGCCCCAGCATTTT.

This clonotype was counted many times. CDR3 loop: CASSLRPDTGELFF. CDR3 DNA: TGCGCCAGCAGCTTAAGGCCAGACACCGGGGAGCTGTTTTTT. The genes are TRBV5-1 and TRBJ2-2; the D is unclear. Per the germline V gene, CDR1 is SGHRS and CDR2 is YFSETQ. The CDR3 contains 14 residues. V lost 2 bases and J 3 bases, leaving 8 bases between the germline ends.

This clonotype was found a few times. This chain connects TRBV5-1 to TRBJ2-1, with unresolved D. The germline V gene has CDR1 SGHRS and CDR2 YFSETQ. Trimming cost V 4 bases and J 0 bases, with 14 bases left between them. The CDR3 contains 16 residues. The CDR3: CASSLLPGSSYNEQFF. Here the CDR3 DNA reads TGCGCCAGCAGCCTCCTTCCAGGCAGCTCCTACAATGAGCAGTTCTTC.

This clonotype was counted many times. The V and J genes are TRBV6-5 and TRBJ2-3; D is unclear. CDR1 MNHEY and CDR2 SVGAGI come from the germline V gene. CDR3 length: 14 residues. Trimming left V 2 bases short and J 1 base short, with 7 bases between. CDR3 sequence reads: CASSYDRGTDTQYF. The CDR3 coding sequence is TGTGCCAGCAGTTACGACCGGGGCACAGATACGCAGTATTTT.

The sample holds many counts of this clonotype. The chain couples TRBV9 to TRBJ2-5; possible D gene TRBD1, 7 bases. Trimming cost V 0 bases and J 5 bases, with 14 bases left between them. The CDR3 loop spans 15 amino acids. Germline V gene sequence: CDR1 SGDLS, CDR2 YYNGEE. The CDR3 DNA is TGTGCCAGCAGCGTAGTGGCAGGGGGGTGGGAGACCCAGTACTTC. It is translated as CASSVVAGGWETQYF.

This clonotype was detected only a few times. The J gene is TRBJ2-7, the V gene TRBV20-1; 9 nucleotides match TRBD2. Per germline, CDR1 DFQATT and CDR2 SNEGSKA (reference sequence). This CDR3 spans 13 amino acids. J gave up 2 bases and V 2 bases, and 1 base lay outside the gene matches. The CDR3 bases are TGCAGTGCTAGACCTAGCGGGGCCTACGAGCAGTACGTC. This translates into CSARPSGAYEQYV.

The chain is built from TRBV2 and TRBJ2-1; 9 nucleotides line up with TRBD2. The CDR3 length is 16 residues. Germline CDR1 is SNHLY and CDR2 is FYNNEI. The V and J ends lost 7 bases and 1 base, in that order; junction bases with no gene match: 8. In nucleotides, the CDR3 is TGTGCCAGCACCGGCGCCCTAGCGGGGTCCTACAATGAGCAGTTCTTC. Translating gives CASTGALAGSYNEQFF. The full variable domain, with the rest looked up from reference TRBV2 and TRBJ2-1, is EPEVTQTPSHQVTQMGQEVILRCVPISNHLYFYWYRQILGQKVEFLVSFYNNEISEKSEIFDDQFSVERPDGSNFTLKIRSTKLEDSAMYFCASTGALAGSYNEQFFGPGTRLTVL.

This clonotype showed up just a few times. J is TRBJ2-5 and V is TRBV6-5; D remains ambiguous. Germline assignment: CDR1 MNHEY and CDR2 SVGAGI. V lost 10 bases and J 4 bases, leaving 13 bases between the germline ends. This CDR3 is built from 12 residues. Here the CDR3 DNA reads TGTGCCACCTCGGGTAGTGGAGAGACCCAGTACTTC. It yields the protein CATSGSGETQYF.

The rearrangement uses TRBV7-8 and TRBJ2-3, with TRBD1 matching 9 bases. Trimming took 5 bases from V and 5 from J; bases not matched to a gene: 8. The V gene's germline CDR1 is SGHVS and CDR2 FQNEAQ. The CDR3 is 15 residues long. CDR3 protein: CASSEQGASGDTQYF. The DNA of the CDR3 is TGTGCCAGCAGCGAACAGGGGGCTTCGGGAGATACGCAGTATTTT. Together with reference TRBV7-8 and TRBJ2-3, the CDR3 gives the full variable domain: GAGVSQSPRYKVAKRGQDVALRCDPISGHVSLFWYQQALGQGPEFLTYFQNEAQLDKSGLPSDRFFAERPEGSVSTLKIQRTQQEDSAVYLCASSEQGASGDTQYFGPGTRLTVL.

This clonotype was counted many times. The chain couples TRBV28 to TRBJ2-5; D assignment may be TRBD1 or TRBD2 (5 bases each). The CDR3 extends over 12 amino acids. V was pared by 6 bases and J by 6 bases, with 11 bases between. The germline V gene has CDR1 MDHEN and CDR2 SYDVKM. This CDR3 is CASREGMKTQYF. The CDR3 DNA follows: TGTGCCAGCAGAGAGGGGATGAAGACCCAGTACTTC. Complete variable domain (other parts from reference TRBV28 and TRBJ2-5): DVKVTQSSRYLVKRTGEKVFLECVQDMDHENMFWYRQDPGLGLRLIYFSYDVKMKEKGDIPEGYSVSREKKERFSLILESASTNQTSMYLCASREGMKTQYFGPGTRLLVL.

This chain links TRBV9 with TRBJ1-2; 9 bases line up with TRBD1. This CDR3 spans 13 amino acids. Germline lookup yields CDR1 SGDLS and CDR2 YYNGEE. J gave up 3 bases and V 6 bases, and 3 bases lay outside the gene matches. CDR3 DNA: TGTGCCAGCACGGACAGGGGTGACTATGGCTACACCTTC. Translated, it gives CASTDRGDYGYTF.

This clonotype has a handful of counts. The chain joins TRBV6-2 or TRBV6-3 to TRBJ1-5; no clear D gene. This CDR3 spans 17 amino acids. Germline V gene lookup returns CDR1 MNHEY and CDR2 SVGEGT. Trimming removed 2 bases from V and 1 base from J, with 15 bases in between. The CDR3 bases are TGTGCCAGCAGTTACGAGCTCGGGATATCAAGCAATCAGCCCCAGCATTTT. It translates to CASSYELGISSNQPQHF.

In this sample, this clonotype turned up a few times. The chain is built from TRBV6-6 and TRBJ2-7, with TRBD2 matching 7 bases. The V segment lost 2 bases and the J segment 2 bases; nucleotides outside the gene matches: 12. There are 17 residues in the CDR3. Germline loops: CDR1 MNHNY, CDR2 SVGAGI (reference sequence). CDR3 loop: CASSYPLGREGPYEQYF. The CDR3 DNA follows: TGTGCCAGCAGTTACCCCCTGGGCAGGGAGGGCCCCTACGAGCAGTACTTC.

This chain links TRBV5-4 with TRBJ2-3, with 13 bases that match TRBD2. Germline V gene sequence: CDR1 SGHNT, CDR2 YYREEE (reference sequence). The CDR3 runs 17 residues. V trimming: 1 base; J trimming: 3 bases; junction bases outside the gene matches: 5. CDR3 region: CASSLKLAGGPTDTQYF. The CDR3 DNA sequence: TGTGCCAGCAGCTTGAAACTAGCGGGGGGGCCAACAGATACGCAGTATTTT.

Turning to this clonotype: A read error may explain this, as a much larger clone is one base away. The gene calls are TRBV5-6 and TRBJ1-2, with D perhaps matching TRBD1 (5 bases). The CDR3 has 13 residues. Between the trimmed V and J ends, which lost 0 bases and 3 bases, there was a span of 6 bases. Germline CDR1 and CDR2: SGHDT and YYEEEE. This CDR3 reads CASSLEGHYGYTF. CDR3 in DNA: TGTGCCAGCAGCTTGGAGGGGCACTATGGCTACACCTTC.

The table lists this clonotype with many counts. CDR3 bases: TGTGCCAGCCCTTATCAGCCCCAGCATTTT. Amino acid sequence: CASPYQPQHF. The rearrangement joins TRBV14 to TRBJ1-5, with D unclear. This CDR3 is built from 10 residues. V was clipped by 8 bases and J by 5 bases, with 4 bases between them. Germline V gene lookup returns CDR1 SGHDN and CDR2 FVKESK.

CDR3 protein: CASSLGHLYGYTF. In DNA form, the CDR3 reads TGTGCCAGCAGCTTGGGACACCTCTATGGCTACACCTTC. The V and J genes are TRBV28 and TRBJ1-2; tentative D call: TRBD1 (6 bases). CDR1 MDHEN and CDR2 SYDVKM come from the germline V gene. Trimming removed 6 bases at V and 4 bases at J, with 12 bases between. The CDR3 has 13 residues.

The chain is built from TRBV6-1 and TRBJ1-5, with 7 bases that match TRBD1. V lost 6 bases to trimming and J lost 3 bases; unmatched junction nucleotides: 17. Germline CDR1 MNHNS, CDR2 SASEGT. This CDR3 region has 18 residues. CDR3 sequence reads: CASRESSVRGSINQPQHF. As DNA, the CDR3 is TGTGCCAGCAGAGAGAGCTCAGTCAGGGGGAGTATCAATCAGCCCCAGCATTTT.

This clonotype was detected ten times or more. This chain links TRBV6-8 with TRBJ2-4, with 7 bases aligning to TRBD1. Germline lookup yields CDR1 MNHGY and CDR2 SAAAGT. The CDR3 has 16 residues. V shed 5 bases and J 0 bases; nucleotides not matched to a gene: 7. In DNA, the CDR3 is TGTGCCAGCAGTCAACCGGGACAGCTAGCCAAAAACATTCAGTACTTC. Residues: CASSQPGQLAKNIQYF.

The CDR3 sequence is CATQQNNQPQHF. The DNA for the CDR3 is TGTGCCACCCAACAGAATAATCAGCCCCAGCATTTT. The gene calls are TRBV28 and TRBJ1-5; D gene ambiguous. V lost 10 bases and J lost 4, with 11 bases in between. The CDR3 spans 12 residues. The germline CDR1 and CDR2 sequences are MDHEN and SYDVKM.

V usage is TRBV29-1 and J usage is TRBJ1-1; weak D call: TRBD1 (5 bases). Deletions cut 0 bases from V and 0 bases from J, with 11 bases between. Germline V CDR1 and CDR2: SQVTM, ANQGSEA. CDR3 length equals 15 residues. CDR3 bases: TGCAGCGTTGAAGACCCGACAGATATGAACACTGAAGCTTTCTTT. It is translated as CSVEDPTDMNTEAFF.

This clonotype was detected only a few times. The V and J genes are TRBV6-6 and TRBJ1-1; D not resolved. Per the germline V gene, CDR1 is MNHNY and CDR2 is SVGAGI (reference sequence). V was trimmed by 2 bases and J by 8 bases, leaving 12 bases between them. The CDR3 runs 13 residues. The CDR3 bases are TGTGCCAGCAGTTACGCACAAGGGAAAGAAGCTTTCTTT. Translated, it gives CASSYAQGKEAFF.

The sample holds a few counts of this clonotype. The rearrangement joins TRBV7-2 to TRBJ1-2; TRBD1 agrees at 9 bases. V lost 1 base, J lost 6 bases, and 3 bases stayed unmatched. The CDR3 has 14 amino acids. Germline V gene data show CDR1 as SGHTA and CDR2 as FQGNSA. The CDR3 sequence is CASSLVGTGNGYTF. The CDR3 DNA reads TGTGCCAGCAGCTTAGTGGGGACAGGGAATGGCTACACCTTC.

The chain is built from TRBV20-1 and TRBJ2-3; tentatively, D is TRBD2 (6 bases). Trimming stripped 3 bases from V and 1 base from J, with 11 bases between. Germline values: CDR1 DFQATT, CDR2 SNEGSKA (reference sequence). The CDR3 runs to 14 residues. The CDR3 loop reads CSASARGGTDTQYF. CDR3 nucleotide sequence: TGCAGTGCTAGCGCGCGCGGGGGCACAGATACGCAGTATTTT.

This clonotype was recorded a few times. The genes are TRBV11-2 and TRBJ1-6, with D unclear. V lost 0 bases, J lost 3 bases, and 6 bases lay in between. This CDR3 is 15 amino acids long. Per the germline V gene, CDR1 is SGHAT and CDR2 is FQNNGV. Here the CDR3 reads CASSLDPVYNSPLHF. The CDR3 DNA sequence: TGTGCCAGCAGCTTAGACCCAGTCTATAATTCACCCCTCCACTTT.

This clonotype was observed at least ten times. The chain employs TRBV29-1 and TRBJ2-3; 8 nucleotides match TRBD1. This CDR3 has 13 amino acids. Trimming at V came to 4 bases and at J to 6 bases, leaving 6 bases not matched to a gene. Germline values: CDR1 SQVTM, CDR2 ANQGSEA. The CDR3 DNA reads TGCAGCGTTGCGGGACAGGACAAGGATACGCAGTATTTT. This gives the protein CSVAGQDKDTQYF.